The 3 T cell receptor beta chains listed next were all sequenced from one sample in a study of blood T cell repertoires in COVID-19. Sequencing used immunoSEQ multiplex PCR; TCRdb keeps in-frame clones, though not all of them. The sample shows hundreds of thousands of clones, approximately 81% of them seen only once. What was sequenced was peripheral blood. These receptors were obtained from a woman over 75 with acute or convalescent COVID-19.

As regards this clone: This specimen includes other DNA sequences encoding the same CDR3. The CDR3 loop is CASSLQGTGELFF. Here the CDR3 DNA reads TGTGCCAGCAGTTTACAGGGGACCGGGGAGCTGTTTTTT. The rearrangement links TRBV7-3 to TRBJ2-2; TRBD1 aligns across 7 bases. The CDR3 contains 13 residues. Trimming removed 6 bases from V and 5 bases from J; junction bases left unmatched: 3. CDR1 and CDR2 from the germline V gene are SGHTA and FQGTGA.

This clone was detected once. This chain joins TRBV7-8 and TRBJ1-4; D unclear. Trimming removed 0 bases from V and 2 bases from J, with 4 bases in between. The CDR3 consists of 14 residues. CDR1 SGHVS and CDR2 FQNEAQ come from the germline V gene. CDR3 DNA sequence: TGTGCCAGCAGCTTAGCGGGCACTAATGAAAAACTGTTTTTT. Amino acids: CASSLAGTNEKLFF.

The genes are TRBV19 and TRBJ2-6, with no clear D. Germline assignment: CDR1 LNHDA and CDR2 SQIVND (reference sequence). Trimming took off 3 bases at V and 5 bases at J, with 11 bases between the two ends. The length of the CDR3 is 15 residues. The CDR3 DNA is TGTGCCAGTAGTATTAGTGGTTCTAGGGCCAACGTCCTGACTTTC. Translation gives CASSISGSRANVLTF.